The present TCR beta chain was sequenced within a study of blood T cell repertoires in COVID-19. With 8 bases removed from V and 14 bases from J, the gap between germline ends came to 24 bases. CDR1 is MNHEY and CDR2 is SMNVEV in the germline V gene (reference sequence). The CDR3 loop spans 13 amino acids. Profiling relied on immunoSEQ multiplex PCR, and the TCRdb table lists in-frame clones only, not all of them. The data hold about 180,000 clones, with about four fifths observed a single time. The sequence derives from a man between 70 and 80 years old with active or convalescent COVID-19. J is TRBJ1-1 and V is TRBV27; TRBD1 might be the D (6 bases). The sample taken for sequencing was peripheral blood. CDR3 nucleotides: TGTGCCAGCCATCACCCCGGCAGACAGGTACGGTTCTTT. Translation: CASHHPGRQVRFF.